A single T cell receptor (beta chain) is shown here with its context. Its specificity is not known. Original processing methods: After removing out-of-frame reads, 2.3 million or so distinct TCRbeta sequences remained. Generated by immunoSEQ multiplex PCR, the TCRdb table keeps only in-frame clones and is missing some. V and J calls and clone size are copied from that table; D and trimming were computed from the DNA. The table shows around 76,000 clones, with just under 80% occurring only once. This specimen comes from a study of memory CD4+ T cells and cytomegalovirus serostatus. Study at large: This sample comes from healthy Belgian adults, 9 CMV seropositive, roughly 22 seronegative.

The sort gate was single viable CD3+CD4+CD8-CD45RO+ cells for memory CD4+ T cells. Findings and limits, study-wide: Of about 150 reported CMV TCRbeta sequences, 60 to 85 were found in memory CD4+ repertoires.

This CDR3 has 17 residues. Trimming removed 0 bases from V and 6 bases from J; junction bases left unmatched: 4. Per the germline V gene, CDR1 is SGHTA and CDR2 is FQGNSA. The sample taken for sequencing was memory CD4+ T cells from blood. The rearrangement uses TRBV7-2 and TRBJ2-1, with 14 bases aligning to TRBD2. The TCR was taken from an adult in good health and CMV-seropositive. The CDR3 region is CASSLAHGTSGGNEQFF. In nucleotides, the CDR3 is TGTGCCAGCAGCTTAGCGCACGGGACTAGCGGGGGCAATGAGCAGTTCTTC. Supplemented by reference TRBV7-2 and TRBJ2-1, the full variable domain reads GAGVSQSPSNKVTEKGKDVELRCDPISGHTALYWYRQSLGQGLEFLIYFQGNSAPDKSGLPSDRFSAERTGGSVSTLTIQRTQQEDSAVYLCASSLAHGTSGGNEQFFGPGTRLTVL.